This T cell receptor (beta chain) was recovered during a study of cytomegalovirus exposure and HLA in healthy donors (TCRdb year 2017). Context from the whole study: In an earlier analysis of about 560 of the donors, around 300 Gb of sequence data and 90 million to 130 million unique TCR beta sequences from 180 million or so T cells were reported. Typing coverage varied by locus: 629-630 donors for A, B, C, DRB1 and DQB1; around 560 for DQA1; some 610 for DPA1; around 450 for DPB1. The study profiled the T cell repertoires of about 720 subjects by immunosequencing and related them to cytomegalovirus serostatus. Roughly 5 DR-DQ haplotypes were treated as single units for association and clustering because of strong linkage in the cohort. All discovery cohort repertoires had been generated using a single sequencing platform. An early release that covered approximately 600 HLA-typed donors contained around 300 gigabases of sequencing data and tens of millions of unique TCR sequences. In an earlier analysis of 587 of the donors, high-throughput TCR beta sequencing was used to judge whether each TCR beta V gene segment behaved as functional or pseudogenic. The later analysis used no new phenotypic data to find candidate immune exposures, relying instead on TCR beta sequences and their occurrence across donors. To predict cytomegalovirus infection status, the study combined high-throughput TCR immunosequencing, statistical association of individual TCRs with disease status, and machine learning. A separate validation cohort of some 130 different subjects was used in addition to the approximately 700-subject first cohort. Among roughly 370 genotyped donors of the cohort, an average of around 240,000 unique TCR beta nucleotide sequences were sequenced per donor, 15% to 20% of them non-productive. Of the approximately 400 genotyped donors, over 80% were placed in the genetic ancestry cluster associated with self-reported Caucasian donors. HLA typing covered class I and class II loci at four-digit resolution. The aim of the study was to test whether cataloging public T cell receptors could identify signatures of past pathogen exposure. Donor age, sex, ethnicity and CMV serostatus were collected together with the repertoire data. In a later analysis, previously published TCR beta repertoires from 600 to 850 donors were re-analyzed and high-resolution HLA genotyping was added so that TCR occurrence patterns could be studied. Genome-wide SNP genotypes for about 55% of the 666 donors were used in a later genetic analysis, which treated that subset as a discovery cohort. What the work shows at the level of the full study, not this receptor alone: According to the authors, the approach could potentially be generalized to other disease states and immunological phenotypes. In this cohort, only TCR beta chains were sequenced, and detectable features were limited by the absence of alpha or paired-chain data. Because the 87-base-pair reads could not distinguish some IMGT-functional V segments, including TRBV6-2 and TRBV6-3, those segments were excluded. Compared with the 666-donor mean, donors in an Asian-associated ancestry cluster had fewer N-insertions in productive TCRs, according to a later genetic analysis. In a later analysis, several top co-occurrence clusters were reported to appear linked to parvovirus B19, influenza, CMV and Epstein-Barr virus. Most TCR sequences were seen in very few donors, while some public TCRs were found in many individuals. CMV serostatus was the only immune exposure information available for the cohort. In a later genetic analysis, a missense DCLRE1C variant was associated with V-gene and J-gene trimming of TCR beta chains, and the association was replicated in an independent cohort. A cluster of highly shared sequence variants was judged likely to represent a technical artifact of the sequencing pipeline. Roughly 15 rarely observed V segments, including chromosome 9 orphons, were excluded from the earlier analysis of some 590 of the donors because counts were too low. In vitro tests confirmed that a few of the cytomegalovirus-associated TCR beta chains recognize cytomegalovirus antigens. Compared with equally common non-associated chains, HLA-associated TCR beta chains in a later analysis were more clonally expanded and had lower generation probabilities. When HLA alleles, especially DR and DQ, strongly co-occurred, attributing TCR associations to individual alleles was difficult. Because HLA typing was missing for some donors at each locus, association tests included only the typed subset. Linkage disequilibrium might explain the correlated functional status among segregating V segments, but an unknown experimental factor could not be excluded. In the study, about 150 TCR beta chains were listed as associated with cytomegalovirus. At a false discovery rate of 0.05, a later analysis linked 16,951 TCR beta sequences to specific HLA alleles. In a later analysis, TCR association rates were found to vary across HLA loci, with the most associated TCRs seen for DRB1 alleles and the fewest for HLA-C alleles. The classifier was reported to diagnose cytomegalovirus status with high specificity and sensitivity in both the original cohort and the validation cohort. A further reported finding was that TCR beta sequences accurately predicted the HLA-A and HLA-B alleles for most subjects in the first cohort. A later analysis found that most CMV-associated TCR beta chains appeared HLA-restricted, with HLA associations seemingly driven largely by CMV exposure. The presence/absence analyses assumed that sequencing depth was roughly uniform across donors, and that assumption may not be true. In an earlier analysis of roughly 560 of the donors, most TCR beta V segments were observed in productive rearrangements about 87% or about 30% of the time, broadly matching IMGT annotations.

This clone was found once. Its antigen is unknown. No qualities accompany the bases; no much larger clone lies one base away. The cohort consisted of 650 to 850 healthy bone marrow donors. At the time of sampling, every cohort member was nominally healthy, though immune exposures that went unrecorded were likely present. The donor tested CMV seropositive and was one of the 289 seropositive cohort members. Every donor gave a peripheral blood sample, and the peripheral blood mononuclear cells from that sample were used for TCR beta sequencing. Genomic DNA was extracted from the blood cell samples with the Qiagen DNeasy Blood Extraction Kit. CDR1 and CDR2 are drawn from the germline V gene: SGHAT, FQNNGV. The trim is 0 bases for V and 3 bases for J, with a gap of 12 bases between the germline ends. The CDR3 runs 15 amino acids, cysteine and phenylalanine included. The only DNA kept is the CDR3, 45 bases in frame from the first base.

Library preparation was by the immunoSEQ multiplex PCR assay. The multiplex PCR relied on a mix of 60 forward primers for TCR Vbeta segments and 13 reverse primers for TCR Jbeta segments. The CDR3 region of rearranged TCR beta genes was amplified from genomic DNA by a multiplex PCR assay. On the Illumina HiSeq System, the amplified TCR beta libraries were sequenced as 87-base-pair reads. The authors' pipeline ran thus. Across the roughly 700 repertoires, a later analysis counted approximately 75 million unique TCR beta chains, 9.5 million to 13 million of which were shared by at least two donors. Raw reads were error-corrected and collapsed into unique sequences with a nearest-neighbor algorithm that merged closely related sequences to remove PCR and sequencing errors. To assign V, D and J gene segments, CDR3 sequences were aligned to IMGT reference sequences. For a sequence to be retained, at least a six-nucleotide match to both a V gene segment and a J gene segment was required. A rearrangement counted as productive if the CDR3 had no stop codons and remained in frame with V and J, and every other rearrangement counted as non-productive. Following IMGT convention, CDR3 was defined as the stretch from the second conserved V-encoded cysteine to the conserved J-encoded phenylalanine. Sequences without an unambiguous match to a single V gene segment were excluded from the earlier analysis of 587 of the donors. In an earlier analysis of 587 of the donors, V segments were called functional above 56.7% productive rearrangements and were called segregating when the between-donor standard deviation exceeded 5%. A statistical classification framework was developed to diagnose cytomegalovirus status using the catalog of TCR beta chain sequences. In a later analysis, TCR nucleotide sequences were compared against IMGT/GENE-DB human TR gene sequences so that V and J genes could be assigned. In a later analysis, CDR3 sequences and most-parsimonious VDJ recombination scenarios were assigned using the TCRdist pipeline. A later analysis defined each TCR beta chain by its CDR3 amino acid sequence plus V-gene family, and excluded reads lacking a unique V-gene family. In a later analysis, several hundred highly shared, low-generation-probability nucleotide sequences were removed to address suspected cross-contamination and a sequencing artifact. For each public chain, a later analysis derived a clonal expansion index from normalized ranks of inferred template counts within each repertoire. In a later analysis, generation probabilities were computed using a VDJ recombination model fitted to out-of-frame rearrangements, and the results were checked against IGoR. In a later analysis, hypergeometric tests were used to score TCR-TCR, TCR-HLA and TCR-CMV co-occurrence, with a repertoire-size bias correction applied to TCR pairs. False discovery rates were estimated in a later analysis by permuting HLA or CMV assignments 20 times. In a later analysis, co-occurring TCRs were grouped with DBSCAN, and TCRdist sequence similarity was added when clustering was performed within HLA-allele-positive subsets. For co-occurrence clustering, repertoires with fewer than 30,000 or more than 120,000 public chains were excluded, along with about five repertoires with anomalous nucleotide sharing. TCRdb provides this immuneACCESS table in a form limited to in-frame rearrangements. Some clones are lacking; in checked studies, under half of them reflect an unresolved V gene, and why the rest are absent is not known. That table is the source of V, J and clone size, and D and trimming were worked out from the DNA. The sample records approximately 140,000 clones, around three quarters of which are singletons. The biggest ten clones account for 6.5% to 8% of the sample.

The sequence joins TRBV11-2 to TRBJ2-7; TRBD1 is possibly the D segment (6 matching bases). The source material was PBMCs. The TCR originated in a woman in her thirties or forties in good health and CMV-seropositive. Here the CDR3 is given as CASSLERRDIYEQYF. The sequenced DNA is TGTGCCAGCAGCTTAGAAAGACGGGACATCTACGAGCAGTACTTC. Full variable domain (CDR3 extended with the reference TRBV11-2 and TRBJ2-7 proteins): EAGVAQSPRYKIIEKRQSVAFWCNPISGHATLYWYQQILGQGPKLLIQFQNNGVVDDSQLPKDRFSAERLKGVDSTLKIQPAKLEDSAVYLCASSLERRDIYEQYFGPGTRLTVT.